This T cell receptor (beta chain) came from a study of shared clonotypes between healthy human individuals. General observations from the study: Naive subsets generally exceeded memory subsets in estimated richness. Sharing across a few donors was seen in 4.5% to 6.5% of naive CD4 clonotypes.

Selected positively for CCR7 and CD45RO-negative, naive CD8 cells excluded terminally differentiated effector memory CD45RA+ cells. Recent vaccinations or acute infections were absent in the healthy HIV-negative adult donors. For this clone: Its antigen is as yet unknown.

An even split of each subset's genomic DNA across several immunoSEQ plates was performed. Here immunoSEQ multiplex PCR was the method, and the copy in TCRdb shows in-frame clones only, minus some. Here the sample spans some 2 million clones, about 95% being singletons. From germline, CDR1 is SGHNT and CDR2 YYREEE (reference sequence). CDR3 size: 16 residues. V was shortened by 1 base and J by 8 bases, with 19 bases between the two germline ends. The clonotype comes from a man between 18 and 29 years old in good health. This chain uses TRBV5-4 with TRBJ2-1, with D tentatively TRBD2 (5 bases). The sample consisted of naive CD8+ T cells sorted from blood. CDR3 amino acids: CASSLRSGGTRDEQFF. As DNA, the CDR3 is TGTGCCAGCAGCTTGAGGAGCGGAGGCACGAGGGATGAGCAGTTCTTC.